A single count supports the clone carrying this T cell receptor (beta chain). The sample comes from a study of T cells in Graves' hyperthyroidism and ophthalmopathy. Regions amplified from RNA transcripts were the TCR beta CDR3 regions. First-round RT-PCR with HTBI primers amplified the TCR CDR3 region. TCRdb used MiXCR to reprocess the multiplex PCR reads, holding one entry per CDR3 protein. The sample carries 500,000 to 600,000 distinct CDR3 sequences, 46% recorded once. This CDR3 contains 13 residues. The germline V and J ends were trimmed by 8 bases and 3 bases, with 16 bases remaining between them. Germline V gene sequence: CDR1 SQVTM, CDR2 ANQGSEA.

The sequence was collected from an adult woman with Graves' disease, either hyperthyroidism or ophthalmopathy (not recorded which). V gene TRBV29-1 combines with J gene TRBJ1-2; D uncertain. Input material: peripheral blood or thyroid tissue (not recorded which). The CDR3 is CSSPDGGDYGYTF. In DNA form, the CDR3 reads TGCAGCAGCCCCGACGGAGGAGACTATGGCTACACCTTC.